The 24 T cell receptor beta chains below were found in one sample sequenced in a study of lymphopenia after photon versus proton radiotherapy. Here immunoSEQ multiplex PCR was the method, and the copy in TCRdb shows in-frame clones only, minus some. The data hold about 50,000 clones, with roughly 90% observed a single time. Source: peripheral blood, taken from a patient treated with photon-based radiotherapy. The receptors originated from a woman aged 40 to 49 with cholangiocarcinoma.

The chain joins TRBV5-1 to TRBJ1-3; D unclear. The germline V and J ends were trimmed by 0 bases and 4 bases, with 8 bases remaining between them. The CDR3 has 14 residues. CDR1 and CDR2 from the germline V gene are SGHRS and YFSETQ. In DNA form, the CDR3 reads TGCGCCAGCAGCTTGGTCGGAACCGGAAACACCATATATTTT. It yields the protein CASSLVGTGNTIYF.

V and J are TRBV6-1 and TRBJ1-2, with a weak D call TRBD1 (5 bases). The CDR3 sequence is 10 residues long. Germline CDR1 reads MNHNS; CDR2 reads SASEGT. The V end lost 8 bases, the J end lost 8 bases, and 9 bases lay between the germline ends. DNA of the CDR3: TGTGCCAGCCGACAGAGCGGCTACACCTTC. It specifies CASRQSGYTF.

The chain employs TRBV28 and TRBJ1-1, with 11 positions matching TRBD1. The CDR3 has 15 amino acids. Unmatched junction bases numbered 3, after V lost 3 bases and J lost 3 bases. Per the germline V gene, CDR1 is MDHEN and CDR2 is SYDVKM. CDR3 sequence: CASSFPGQGDTEAFF. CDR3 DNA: TGTGCCAGCAGTTTCCCGGGACAGGGGGACACTGAAGCTTTCTTT.

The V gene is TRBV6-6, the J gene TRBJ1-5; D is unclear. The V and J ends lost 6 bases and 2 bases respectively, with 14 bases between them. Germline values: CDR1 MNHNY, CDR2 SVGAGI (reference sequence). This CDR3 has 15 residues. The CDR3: CASSPGRDGNQPQHF. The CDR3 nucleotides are TGTGCCAGCAGCCCCGGGAGGGATGGCAATCAGCCCCAGCATTTT.

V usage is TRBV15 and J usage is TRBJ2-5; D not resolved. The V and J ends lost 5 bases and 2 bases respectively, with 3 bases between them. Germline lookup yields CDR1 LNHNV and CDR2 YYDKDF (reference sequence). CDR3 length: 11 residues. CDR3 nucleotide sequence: TGTGCCACCAGCCAACAAGAGACCCAGTACTTC. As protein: CATSQQETQYF.

The CDR3 reads CASPGTVSNQPQHF. In DNA form, the CDR3 reads TGTGCCAGCCCCGGGACAGTGTCTAATCAGCCCCAGCATTTT. The genes are TRBV2 and TRBJ1-5, with 7 bases fitting TRBD1. With V trimmed by 8 bases and J by 4 bases, 8 bases remained unmatched. Germline V lookup: CDR1 SNHLY, CDR2 FYNNEI. The CDR3 covers 14 residues.

The CDR3 DNA follows: TGTGCCAGCAGTTTGGGCAGCTTCTATGGCTACACCTTC. This sequence encodes CASSLGSFYGYTF. This chain links TRBV28 with TRBJ1-2, with D hard to call. Germline-derived CDR1 and CDR2 are MDHEN and SYDVKM. This CDR3 contains 13 residues. Trimming pared 3 bases from V and 4 bases from J, leaving 9 bases between.

CDR3 residues: CSVGTDTQYF. CDR3 coding DNA: TGCAGCGTTGGAACAGATACGCAGTATTTT. The chain recombines TRBV29-1 with TRBJ2-3, with no clear D. Between the trimmed V and J ends, which lost 4 bases and 3 bases, there was a span of 2 bases. Germline V gene lookup returns CDR1 SQVTM and CDR2 ANQGSEA. The CDR3 runs 10 residues.

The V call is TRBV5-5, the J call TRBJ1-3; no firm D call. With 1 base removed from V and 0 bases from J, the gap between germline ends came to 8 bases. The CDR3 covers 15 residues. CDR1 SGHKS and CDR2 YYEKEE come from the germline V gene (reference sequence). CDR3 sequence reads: CASSLTESSGNTIYF. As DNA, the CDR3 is TGTGCCAGCAGCTTGACTGAGAGCTCTGGAAACACCATATATTTT.

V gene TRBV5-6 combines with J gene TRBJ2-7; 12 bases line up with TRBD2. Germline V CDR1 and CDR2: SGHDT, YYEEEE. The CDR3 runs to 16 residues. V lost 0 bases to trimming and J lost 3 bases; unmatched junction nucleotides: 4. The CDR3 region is CASSLAVTSGSYEQYF. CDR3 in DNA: TGTGCCAGCAGCTTGGCCGTGACTAGCGGGAGCTACGAGCAGTACTTC.

CDR3 protein: CASSQDKGTEAFF. CDR3 nucleotide sequence: TGTGCCAGCAGCCAAGATAAAGGTACTGAAGCTTTCTTT. This rearrangement joins TRBV4-2 to TRBJ1-1; D is ambiguous. The CDR3 consists of 13 residues. Trimming pared 0 bases from V and 5 bases from J, leaving 7 bases between. CDR1 LGHNA and CDR2 YNFKEQ come from the germline V gene.

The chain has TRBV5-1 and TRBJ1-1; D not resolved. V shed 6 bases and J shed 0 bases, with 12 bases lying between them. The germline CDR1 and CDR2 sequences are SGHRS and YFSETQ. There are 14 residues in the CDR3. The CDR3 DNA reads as TGCGCCAGCACCTCGGGCAGCTTGAACACTGAAGCTTTCTTT. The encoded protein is CASTSGSLNTEAFF.

This CDR3 is CASTLDLRVGEQYF. The CDR3 DNA sequence: TGTGCCAGCACTTTAGACCTGCGAGTGGGGGAGCAGTACTTC. The rearrangement links TRBV6-1 to TRBJ2-7, with no clear D. Between the trimmed V and J ends, which lost 7 bases and 7 bases, there was a span of 20 bases. Germline V gives CDR1 MNHNS, CDR2 SASEGT. The CDR3 is 14 amino acids.

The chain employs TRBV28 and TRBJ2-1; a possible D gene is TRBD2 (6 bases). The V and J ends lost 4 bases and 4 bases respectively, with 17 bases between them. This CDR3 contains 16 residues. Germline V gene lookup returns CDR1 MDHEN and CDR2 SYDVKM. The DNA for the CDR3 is TGTGCCAGCAGTTCCGGGGAGGACTACCAATACAATGAGCAGTTCTTC. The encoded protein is CASSSGEDYQYNEQFF.

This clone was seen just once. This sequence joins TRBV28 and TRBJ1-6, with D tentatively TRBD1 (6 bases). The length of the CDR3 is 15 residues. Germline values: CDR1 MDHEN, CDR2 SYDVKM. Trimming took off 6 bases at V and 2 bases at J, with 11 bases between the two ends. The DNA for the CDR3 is TGTGCCAGCAGCGGTACAGGGCCCTATAATTCACCCCTCCACTTT. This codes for CASSGTGPYNSPLHF.

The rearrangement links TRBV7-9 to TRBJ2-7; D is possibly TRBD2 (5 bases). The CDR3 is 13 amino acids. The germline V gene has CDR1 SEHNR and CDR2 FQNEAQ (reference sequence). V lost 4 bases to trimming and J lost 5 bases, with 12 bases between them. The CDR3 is CASSSPVEDEQYF. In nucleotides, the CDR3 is TGTGCCAGCAGCTCCCCAGTGGAGGACGAGCAGTACTTC.

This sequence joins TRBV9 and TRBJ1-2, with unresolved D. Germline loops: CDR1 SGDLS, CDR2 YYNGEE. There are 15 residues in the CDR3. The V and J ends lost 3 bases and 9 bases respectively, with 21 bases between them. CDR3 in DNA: TGTGCCAGCAGCGGGGTTGACATGCGCCTCTTAAGCTACACCTTC. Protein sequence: CASSGVDMRLLSYTF.

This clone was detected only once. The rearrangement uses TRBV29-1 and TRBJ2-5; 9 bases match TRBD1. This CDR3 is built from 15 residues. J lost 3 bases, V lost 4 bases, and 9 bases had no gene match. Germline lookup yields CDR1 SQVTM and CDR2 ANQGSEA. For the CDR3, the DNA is TGCAGCGTTGCAGTACAGGGGGCGCGCGAAGAGACCCAGTACTTC. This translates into CSVAVQGAREETQYF.

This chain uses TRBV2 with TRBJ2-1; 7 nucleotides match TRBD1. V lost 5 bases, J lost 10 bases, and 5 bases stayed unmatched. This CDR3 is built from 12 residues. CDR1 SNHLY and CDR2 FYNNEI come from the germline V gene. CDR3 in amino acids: CASSRQGREQFF. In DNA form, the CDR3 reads TGTGCCAGCAGTCGACAGGGACGCGAGCAGTTCTTC.

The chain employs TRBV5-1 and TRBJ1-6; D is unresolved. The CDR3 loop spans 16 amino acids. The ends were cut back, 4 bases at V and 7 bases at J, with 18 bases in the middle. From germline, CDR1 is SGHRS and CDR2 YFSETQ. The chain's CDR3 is CASSLDRGPGNSPLHF. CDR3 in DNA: TGCGCCAGCAGCCTGGATCGCGGGCCGGGCAATTCACCCCTCCACTTT.

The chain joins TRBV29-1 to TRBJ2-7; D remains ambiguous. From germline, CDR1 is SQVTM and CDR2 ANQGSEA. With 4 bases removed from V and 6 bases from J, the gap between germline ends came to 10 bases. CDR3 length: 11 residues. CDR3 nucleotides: TGCAGCGTTGGTGGGGTTGGCGAGCAGTACTTC. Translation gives CSVGGVGEQYF.

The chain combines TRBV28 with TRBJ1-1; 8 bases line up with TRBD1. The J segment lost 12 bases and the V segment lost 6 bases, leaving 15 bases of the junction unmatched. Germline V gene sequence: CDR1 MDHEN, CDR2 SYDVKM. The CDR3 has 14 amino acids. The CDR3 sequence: CASSNQGANFRTFF. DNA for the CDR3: TGTGCCAGCAGCAACCAGGGGGCTAACTTTAGAACTTTCTTT.

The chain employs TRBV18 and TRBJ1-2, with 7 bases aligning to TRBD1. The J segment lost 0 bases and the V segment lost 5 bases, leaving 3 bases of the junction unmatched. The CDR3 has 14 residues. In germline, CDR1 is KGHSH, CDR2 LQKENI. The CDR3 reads CASSEGAPNYGYTF. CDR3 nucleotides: TGTGCCAGCTCAGAGGGGGCGCCTAACTATGGCTACACCTTC. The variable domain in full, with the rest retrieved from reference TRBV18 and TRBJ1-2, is NAGVMQNPRHLVRRRGQEARLRCSPMKGHSHVYWYRQLPEEGLKFMVYLQKENIIDESGMPKERFSAEFPKEGPSILRIQQVVRGDSAAYFCASSEGAPNYGYTFGSGTRLTVV.

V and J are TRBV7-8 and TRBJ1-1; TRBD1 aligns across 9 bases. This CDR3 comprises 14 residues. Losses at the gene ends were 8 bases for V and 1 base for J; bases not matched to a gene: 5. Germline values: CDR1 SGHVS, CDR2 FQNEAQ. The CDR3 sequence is CASRHRGPNTEAFF. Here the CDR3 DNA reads TGTGCCAGCCGCCACAGGGGGCCGAACACTGAAGCTTTCTTT.